The 13 T cell receptor beta chains below come from one sample, sequenced in a study of shared clonotypes between healthy human individuals. TCRdb's copy holds only in-frame clones and misses some; the assay was immunoSEQ multiplex PCR. The repertoire holds 1.4 million to 1.5 million clones, with approximately 97% as singletons. The sequenced material came from naive CD4+ T cells sorted from blood. Subset noted: CD45RA+ positively selected. These receptors originate from a man aged 25 to 40 in good health.

This clone was seen only once. The rearrangement uses TRBV7-2 and TRBJ1-1; D not certain. The ends were cut back, 8 bases at V and 0 bases at J, with 13 bases in the middle. The CDR3 totals 14 residues. The germline gives CDR1 SGHTA, CDR2 FQGNSA. CDR3 sequence reads: CASSSMGMNTEAFF. DNA for the CDR3: TGTGCCAGCTCAAGTATGGGGATGAACACTGAAGCTTTCTTT. Based on the CDR3 plus reference TRBV7-2 and TRBJ1-1, the full variable domain is GAGVSQSPSNKVTEKGKDVELRCDPISGHTALYWYRQSLGQGLEFLIYFQGNSAPDKSGLPSDRFSAERTGGSVSTLTIQRTQQEDSAVYLCASSSMGMNTEAFFGQGTRLTVV.

A single count supports this clone. The gene calls are TRBV7-8 and TRBJ2-7, with TRBD1 matching over 7 bases. Germline CDR1 reads SGHVS; CDR2 reads FQNEAQ. CDR3 length: 13 amino acids. V lost 0 bases and J lost 12; bases outside the gene matches: 8. In nucleotides, the CDR3 is TGTGCCAGCAGCTTAGCGCCCGACAGGGCTCTGTACTTC. Translation gives CASSLAPDRALYF.

This chain links TRBV5-1 with TRBJ1-4; D not certain. CDR3 length equals 14 residues. The V and J ends lost 5 bases and 3 bases respectively, with 11 bases between them. CDR1 and CDR2 (germline): SGHRS, YFSETQ. Here the CDR3 reads CASRGGKANEKLFF. As DNA, the CDR3 is TGCGCCAGCAGGGGAGGAAAGGCTAATGAAAAACTGTTTTTT.

The chain employs TRBV2 and TRBJ2-7; D assignment may be TRBD1 or TRBD2 (5 bases each). The CDR3 totals 14 residues. The V and J ends lost 9 bases and 2 bases respectively, with 17 bases between them. From germline, CDR1 is SNHLY and CDR2 FYNNEI. The CDR3 reads CASWGEGRTYEQYF. The DNA of the CDR3 is TGTGCCAGTTGGGGCGAGGGACGCACCTACGAGCAGTACTTC. Together with reference TRBV2 and TRBJ2-7, the CDR3 gives the full variable domain: EPEVTQTPSHQVTQMGQEVILRCVPISNHLYFYWYRQILGQKVEFLVSFYNNEISEKSEIFDDQFSVERPDGSNFTLKIRSTKLEDSAMYFCASWGEGRTYEQYFGPGTRLTVT.

The V and J genes are TRBV7-2 and TRBJ2-7; weak D call: TRBD2 (5 bases). V was pared by 0 bases and J by 2 bases, with 8 bases between. CDR3 length: 14 amino acids. Germline CDR1 reads SGHTA; CDR2 reads FQGNSA. CDR3 amino acids: CASSLAGVPYEQYF. The CDR3 nucleotides are TGTGCCAGCAGCTTAGCGGGAGTCCCCTACGAGCAGTACTTC.

Of note for this clone: Germline and junction disagree at one end, which may indicate a read error. V and J are TRBV6-1 and TRBJ1-1; 9 bases fit TRBD1. This CDR3 comprises 16 residues. Germline-derived CDR1 and CDR2 are MNHNS and SASEGT. DNA of the CDR3: TGTGCCAGCAGTGCAAGCGTTTGGACAGGGGACACTGAAGCCTTCTTT. Protein: CASSASVWTGDTEAFF.

This clone was counted once. The chain uses TRBV7-2 and TRBJ2-3; either TRBD1 or TRBD2 may supply D (5 bases each). The V gene's germline CDR1 is SGHTA and CDR2 FQGNSA. The CDR3 extends over 15 amino acids. V lost 5 bases, J lost 2 bases, and 14 bases lay in between. The CDR3 DNA follows: TGTGCCAGCAGCCGCACCGGGGCTTACACAGATACGCAGTATTTT. Its protein is CASSRTGAYTDTQYF.

V is TRBV28 and J is TRBJ2-7, with 7 bases lining up with TRBD2. Germline CDR1 and CDR2: MDHEN and SYDVKM. The trim removed 4 bases at V and 3 bases at J, leaving 9 bases unmatched. This CDR3 region has 15 residues. CDR3 DNA: TGTGCCAGCAGTTCAGCGGGATTGGAAATCTACGAGCAGTACTTC. Translated: CASSSAGLEIYEQYF.

This chain joins TRBV19 and TRBJ2-1; D unclear. This CDR3 contains 14 residues. V dropped 0 bases and J dropped 4 bases, with 7 bases sitting between them. CDR1 and CDR2 (germline): LNHDA, SQIVND (reference sequence). CDR3 sequence (DNA): TGTGCCAGTAGTATAGATGCGAATTACAATGAGCAGTTCTTC. Protein sequence: CASSIDANYNEQFF.

The gene calls are TRBV2 and TRBJ1-1; D is ambiguous. The germline gives CDR1 SNHLY, CDR2 FYNNEI. The CDR3 totals 14 residues. V lost 0 bases, J lost 5 bases, and 10 bases lay in between. The CDR3 loop is CASSEALRATEAFF. For the CDR3, the DNA is TGTGCCAGCAGTGAAGCGCTTCGGGCAACTGAAGCTTTCTTT.

The gene calls are TRBV6-1 and TRBJ2-7, with D hard to call. The CDR3 sequence is 13 residues long. The germline V gene has CDR1 MNHNS and CDR2 SASEGT. Trimming removed 3 bases at V and 3 bases at J, with 9 bases between. The CDR3 reads CASSDRPNYEQYF. The CDR3 bases are TGTGCCAGCAGTGACAGACCAAACTACGAGCAGTACTTC.

The V call is TRBV9, the J call TRBJ1-1; D may be TRBD1 (5 bases). CDR1 is SGDLS, CDR2 YYNGEE, per germline. The CDR3 loop spans 12 amino acids. With 2 bases removed from V and 10 bases from J, the gap between germline ends came to 12 bases. The CDR3 DNA is TGTGCCAGCAGCGTGATAGGCAGGGCAGCTTTCTTT. Its translation: CASSVIGRAAFF.

The chain carries TRBV28 and TRBJ1-3; D might be TRBD1 (5 bases). Trimming removed 5 bases from V and 5 bases from J, with 25 bases in between. The CDR3 contains 18 residues. CDR1 and CDR2 (germline): MDHEN, SYDVKM. This CDR3 is CASSNSPQTEKIRNTIYF. Written as DNA, the CDR3 is TGTGCCAGCAGTAACTCGCCTCAGACAGAGAAGATCAGAAACACCATATATTTT. Full variable domain (missing parts from reference TRBV28 and TRBJ1-3): DVKVTQSSRYLVKRTGEKVFLECVQDMDHENMFWYRQDPGLGLRLIYFSYDVKMKEKGDIPEGYSVSREKKERFSLILESASTNQTSMYLCASSNSPQTEKIRNTIYFGEGSWLTVV.